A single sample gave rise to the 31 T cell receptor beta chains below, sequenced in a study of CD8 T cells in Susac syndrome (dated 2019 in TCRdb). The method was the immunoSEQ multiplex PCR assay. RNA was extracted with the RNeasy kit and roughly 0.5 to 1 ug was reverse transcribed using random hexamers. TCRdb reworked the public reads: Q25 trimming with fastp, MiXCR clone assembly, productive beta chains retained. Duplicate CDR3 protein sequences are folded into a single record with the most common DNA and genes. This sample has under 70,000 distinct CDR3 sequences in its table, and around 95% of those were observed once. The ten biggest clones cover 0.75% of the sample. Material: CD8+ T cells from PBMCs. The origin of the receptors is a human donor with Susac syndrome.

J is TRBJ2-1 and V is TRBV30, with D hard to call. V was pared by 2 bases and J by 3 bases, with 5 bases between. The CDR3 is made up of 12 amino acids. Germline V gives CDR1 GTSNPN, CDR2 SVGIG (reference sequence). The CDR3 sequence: CAWSSYYNEQFF. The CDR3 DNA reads TGTGCCTGGAGTAGCTACTACAATGAGCAGTTCTTC. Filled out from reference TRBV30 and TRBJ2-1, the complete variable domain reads SQTIHQWPATLVQPVGSPLSLECTVEGTSNPNLYWYRQAAGRGLQLLFYSVGIGQISSEVPQNLSASRPQDRQFILSSKKLLLSDSGFYLCAWSSYYNEQFFGPGTRLTVL.

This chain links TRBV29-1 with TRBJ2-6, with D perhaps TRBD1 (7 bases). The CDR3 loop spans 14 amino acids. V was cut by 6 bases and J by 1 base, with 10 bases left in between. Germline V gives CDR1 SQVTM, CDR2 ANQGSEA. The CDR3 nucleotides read TGCAGCGTCGGGGGACAGTCTGGGGCCAACGTCCTGACTTTC. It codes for CSVGGQSGANVLTF.

The CDR3 DNA is TGTGCCAGCAGCCCCACGGGGGGCGCTGGGGCCAACGTCCTGACTTTC. It translates to CASSPTGGAGANVLTF. This chain connects TRBV27 to TRBJ2-6; D possibly corresponds to TRBD2 (7 bases). Germline CDR1 reads MNHEY; CDR2 reads SMNVEV (reference sequence). V was clipped by 6 bases and J by 2 bases, with 14 bases between them. This CDR3 region has 16 residues.

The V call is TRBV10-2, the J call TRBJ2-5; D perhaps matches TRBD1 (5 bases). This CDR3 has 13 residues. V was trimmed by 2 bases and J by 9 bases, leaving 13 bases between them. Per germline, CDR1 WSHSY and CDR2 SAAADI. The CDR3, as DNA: TGCGCCAGCAGTGAGAACAGATCCAGGGCCCAGTACTTC. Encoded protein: CASSENRSRAQYF.

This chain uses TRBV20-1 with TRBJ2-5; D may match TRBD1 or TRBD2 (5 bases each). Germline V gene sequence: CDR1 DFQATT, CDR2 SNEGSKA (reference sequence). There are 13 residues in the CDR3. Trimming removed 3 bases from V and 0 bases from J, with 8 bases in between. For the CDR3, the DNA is TGCAGTGCTAGCGGGGCAAACCAAGAGACCCAGTACTTC. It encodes CSASGANQETQYF.

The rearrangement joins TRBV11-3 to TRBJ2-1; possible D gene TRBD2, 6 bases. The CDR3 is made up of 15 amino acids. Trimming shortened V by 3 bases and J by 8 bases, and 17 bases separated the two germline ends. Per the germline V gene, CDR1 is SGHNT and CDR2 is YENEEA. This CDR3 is CASSLGPSGVYEQFF. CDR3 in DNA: TGTGCCAGCAGCTTGGGCCCATCGGGGGTTTATGAGCAGTTCTTC.

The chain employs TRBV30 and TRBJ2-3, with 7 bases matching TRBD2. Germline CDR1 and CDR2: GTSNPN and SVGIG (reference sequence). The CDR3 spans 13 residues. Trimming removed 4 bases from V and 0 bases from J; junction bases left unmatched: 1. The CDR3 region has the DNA TGTGCCTGGACAGCGGGGAGCACAGATACGCAGTATTTT. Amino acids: CAWTAGSTDTQYF.

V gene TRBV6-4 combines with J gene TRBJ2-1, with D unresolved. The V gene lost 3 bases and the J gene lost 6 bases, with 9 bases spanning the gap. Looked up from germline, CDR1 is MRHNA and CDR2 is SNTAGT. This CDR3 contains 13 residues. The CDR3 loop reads CASSESRINEQFF. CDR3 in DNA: TGTGCCAGCAGTGAAAGCAGGATCAATGAGCAGTTCTTC.

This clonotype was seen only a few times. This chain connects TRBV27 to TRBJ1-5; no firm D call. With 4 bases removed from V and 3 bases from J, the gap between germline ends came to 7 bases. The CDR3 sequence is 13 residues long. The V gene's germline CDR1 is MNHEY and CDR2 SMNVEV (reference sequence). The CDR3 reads CASSYGNNQPQHF. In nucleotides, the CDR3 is TGTGCCAGCAGTTACGGAAACAATCAGCCCCAGCATTTT.

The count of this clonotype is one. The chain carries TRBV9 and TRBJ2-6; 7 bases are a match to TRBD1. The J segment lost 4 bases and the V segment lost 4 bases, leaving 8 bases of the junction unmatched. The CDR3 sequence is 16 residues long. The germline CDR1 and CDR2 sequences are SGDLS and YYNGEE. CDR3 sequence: CASSQPRGHGANVLTF. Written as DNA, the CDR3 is TGTGCCAGCAGCCAACCGAGGGGGCACGGGGCCAACGTCCTGACTTTC.

In nucleotides, the CDR3 is TGCGCCAGCAGCCAAGATTGGAAGCTAGGGCTGATGGGTGAGCAGTTCTTC. It encodes CASSQDWKLGLMGEQFF. The rearrangement links TRBV4-3 to TRBJ2-1; no definite D call. CDR3 length equals 17 residues. V was cut by 0 bases and J by 9 bases, with 21 bases left in between. Germline values: CDR1 LGHNA, CDR2 YSLEER.

The CDR3 sequence is CSGGYGQPQHF. CDR3 nucleotides: TGCAGTGGGGGTTATGGTCAGCCCCAGCATTTT. This chain joins TRBV20-1 and TRBJ1-5; D remains unclear. Deletions cut 7 bases from V and 6 bases from J, with 10 bases between. This CDR3 region has 11 residues. The V gene's germline CDR1 is DFQATT and CDR2 SNEGSKA (reference sequence).

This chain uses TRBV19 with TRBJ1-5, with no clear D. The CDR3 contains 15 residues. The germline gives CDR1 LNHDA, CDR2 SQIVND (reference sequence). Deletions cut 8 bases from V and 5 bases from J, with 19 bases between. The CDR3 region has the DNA TGTGCCAGTCCCACGGGAGGAAGGGCAGATCAGCCCCAGCATTTT. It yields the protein CASPTGGRADQPQHF.

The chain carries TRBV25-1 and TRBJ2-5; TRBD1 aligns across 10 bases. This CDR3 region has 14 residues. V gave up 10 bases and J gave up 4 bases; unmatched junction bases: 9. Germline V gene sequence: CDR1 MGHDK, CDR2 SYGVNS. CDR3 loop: CATETGGAGETQYF. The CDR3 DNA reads TGTGCCACCGAGACAGGGGGCGCGGGAGAGACCCAGTACTTC.

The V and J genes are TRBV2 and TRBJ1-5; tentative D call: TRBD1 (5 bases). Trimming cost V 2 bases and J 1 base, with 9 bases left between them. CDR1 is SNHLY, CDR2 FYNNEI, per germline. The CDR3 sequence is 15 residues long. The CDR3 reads CASSERRGSNQPQHF. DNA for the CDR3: TGTGCCAGCAGTGAACGGAGGGGCAGCAATCAGCCCCAGCATTTT.

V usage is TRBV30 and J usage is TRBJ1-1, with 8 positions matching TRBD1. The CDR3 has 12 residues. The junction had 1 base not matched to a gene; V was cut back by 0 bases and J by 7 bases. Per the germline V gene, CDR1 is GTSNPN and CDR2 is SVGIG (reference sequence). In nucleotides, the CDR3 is TGTGCCTGGAGTGTGGGGACAGGTGAAGCTTTCTTT. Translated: CAWSVGTGEAFF.

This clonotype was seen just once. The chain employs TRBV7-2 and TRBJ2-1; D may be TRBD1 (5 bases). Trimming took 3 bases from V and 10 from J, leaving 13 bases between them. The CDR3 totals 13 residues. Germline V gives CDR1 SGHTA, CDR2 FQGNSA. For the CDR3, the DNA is TGTGCCAGCAGCTTGGTGGGGCCCAGGGAGCAGTTCTTC. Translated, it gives CASSLVGPREQFF.

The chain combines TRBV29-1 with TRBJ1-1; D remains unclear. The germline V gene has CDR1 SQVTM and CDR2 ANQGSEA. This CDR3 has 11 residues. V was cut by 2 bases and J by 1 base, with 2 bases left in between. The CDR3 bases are TGCAGCGTTGAATCGAACACTGAAGCTTTCTTT. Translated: CSVESNTEAFF.

The CDR3 reads CSARDTRFEGNADGLAKNIQYF. CDR3 sequence (DNA): TGCAGTGCTAGAGATACTAGATTTGAGGGGAACGCAGACGGTCTAGCCAAAAACATTCAGTACTTC. The genes are TRBV20-1 and TRBJ2-4, with D possibly called TRBD1 or TRBD2 (5 bases each). This CDR3 region has 22 residues. Germline V lookup: CDR1 DFQATT, CDR2 SNEGSKA (reference sequence). V gave up 0 bases and J gave up 0 bases, with 30 bases separating them.

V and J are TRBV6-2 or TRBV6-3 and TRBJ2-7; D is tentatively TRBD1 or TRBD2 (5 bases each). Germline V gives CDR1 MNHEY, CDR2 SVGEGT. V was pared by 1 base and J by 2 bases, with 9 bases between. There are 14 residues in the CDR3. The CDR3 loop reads CASSYFGATYEQYF. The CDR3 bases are TGTGCCAGCAGTTACTTCGGGGCAACCTACGAGCAGTACTTC.

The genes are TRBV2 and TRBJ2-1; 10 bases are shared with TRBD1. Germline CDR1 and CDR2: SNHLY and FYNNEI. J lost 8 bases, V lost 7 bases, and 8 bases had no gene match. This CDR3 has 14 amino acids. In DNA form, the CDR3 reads TGTGCCAGCATCCCGGGACAGGGGTTCGATGAGCAGTTCTTC. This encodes CASIPGQGFDEQFF.

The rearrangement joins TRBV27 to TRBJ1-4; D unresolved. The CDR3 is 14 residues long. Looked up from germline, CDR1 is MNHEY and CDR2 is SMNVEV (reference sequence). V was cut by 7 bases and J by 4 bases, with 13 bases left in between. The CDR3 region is CASKRYPFNEKLFF. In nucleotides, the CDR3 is TGTGCCAGCAAACGATACCCGTTTAATGAAAAACTGTTTTTT.

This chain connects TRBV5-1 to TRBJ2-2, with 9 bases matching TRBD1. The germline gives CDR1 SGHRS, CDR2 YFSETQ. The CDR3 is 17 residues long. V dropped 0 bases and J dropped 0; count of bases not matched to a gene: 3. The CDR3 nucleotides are TGCGCCAGCAGCTTGGAAGGGACAGGGTCGAACACCGGGGAGCTGTTTTTT. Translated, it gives CASSLEGTGSNTGELFF.

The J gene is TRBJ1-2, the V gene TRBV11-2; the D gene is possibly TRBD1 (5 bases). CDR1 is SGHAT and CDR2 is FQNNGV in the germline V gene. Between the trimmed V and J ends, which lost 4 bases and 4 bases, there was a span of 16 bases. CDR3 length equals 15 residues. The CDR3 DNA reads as TGTGCCAGCAGCTCTCCACAGTCCGGGGGCTATGGCTACACCTTC. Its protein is CASSSPQSGGYGYTF.

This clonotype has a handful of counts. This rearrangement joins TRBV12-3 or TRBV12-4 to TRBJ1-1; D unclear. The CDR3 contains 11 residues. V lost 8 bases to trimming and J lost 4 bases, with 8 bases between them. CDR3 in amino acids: CASGQPTEAFF. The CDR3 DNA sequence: TGTGCCAGCGGGCAGCCCACTGAAGCTTTCTTT.

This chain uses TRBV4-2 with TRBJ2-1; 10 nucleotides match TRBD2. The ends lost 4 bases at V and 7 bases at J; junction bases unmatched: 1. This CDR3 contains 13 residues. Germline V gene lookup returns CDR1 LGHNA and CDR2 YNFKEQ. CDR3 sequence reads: CASSPLAGNEQFF. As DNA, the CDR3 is TGTGCCAGCAGCCCACTAGCGGGGAATGAGCAGTTCTTC.

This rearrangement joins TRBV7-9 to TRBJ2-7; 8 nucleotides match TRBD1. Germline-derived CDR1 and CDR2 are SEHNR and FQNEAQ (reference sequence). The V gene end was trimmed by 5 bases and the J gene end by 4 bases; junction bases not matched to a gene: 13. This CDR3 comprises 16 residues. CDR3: CASSDLSGTGNYEQYF. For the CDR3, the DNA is TGTGCCAGCAGCGACCTATCCGGGACAGGTAATTACGAGCAGTACTTC.

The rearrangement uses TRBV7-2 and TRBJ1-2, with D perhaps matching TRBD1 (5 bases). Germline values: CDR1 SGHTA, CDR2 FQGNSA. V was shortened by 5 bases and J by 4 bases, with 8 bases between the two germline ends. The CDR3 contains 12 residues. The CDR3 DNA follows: TGTGCCAGCAGCGGGGACGGCTATGGCTACACCTTC. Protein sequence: CASSGDGYGYTF.

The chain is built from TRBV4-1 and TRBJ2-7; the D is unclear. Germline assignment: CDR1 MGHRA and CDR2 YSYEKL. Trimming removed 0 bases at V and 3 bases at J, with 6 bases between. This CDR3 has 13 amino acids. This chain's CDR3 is CASSQEVLYEQYF. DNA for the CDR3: TGCGCCAGCAGCCAAGAGGTCCTCTACGAGCAGTACTTC.

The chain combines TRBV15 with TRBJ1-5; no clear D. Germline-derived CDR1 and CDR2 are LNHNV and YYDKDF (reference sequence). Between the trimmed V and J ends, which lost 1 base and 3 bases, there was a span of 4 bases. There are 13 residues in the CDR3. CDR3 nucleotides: TGTGCCACCAGCAGAGGACTCAATCAGCCCCAGCATTTT. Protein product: CATSRGLNQPQHF. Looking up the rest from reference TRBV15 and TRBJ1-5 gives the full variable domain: DAMVIQNPRYQVTQFGKPVTLSCSQTLNHNVMYWYQQKSSQAPKLLFHYYDKDFNNEADTPDNFQSRRPNTSFCFLDIRSPGLGDTAMYLCATSRGLNQPQHFGDGTRLSIL.

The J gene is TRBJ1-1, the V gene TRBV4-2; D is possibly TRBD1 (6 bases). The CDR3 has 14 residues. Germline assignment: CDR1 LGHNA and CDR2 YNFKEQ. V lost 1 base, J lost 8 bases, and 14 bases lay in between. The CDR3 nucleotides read TGTGCCAGCAGCCAAGGCGGGGGCAGTCGGGAAGCTTTCTTT. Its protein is CASSQGGGSREAFF.